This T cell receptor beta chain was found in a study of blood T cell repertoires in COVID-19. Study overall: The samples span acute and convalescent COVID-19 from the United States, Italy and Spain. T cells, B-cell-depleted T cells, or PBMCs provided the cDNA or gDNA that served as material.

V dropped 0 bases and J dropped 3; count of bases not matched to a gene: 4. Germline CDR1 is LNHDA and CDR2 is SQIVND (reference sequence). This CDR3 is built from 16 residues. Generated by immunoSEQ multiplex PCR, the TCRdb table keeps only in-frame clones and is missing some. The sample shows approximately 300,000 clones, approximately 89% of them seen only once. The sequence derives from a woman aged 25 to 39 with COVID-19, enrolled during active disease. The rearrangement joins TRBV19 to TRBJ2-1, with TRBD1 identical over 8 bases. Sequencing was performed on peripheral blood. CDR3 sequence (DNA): TGTGCCAGTAGTATAGACGGACAGGGAGGCTACAATGAGCAGTTCTTC. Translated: CASSIDGQGGYNEQFF.